This T cell receptor (beta chain) originates from a study of T cells in Graves' hyperthyroidism and ophthalmopathy. Study-wide context: Before any treatment, at initial diagnosis, peripheral blood was collected. Findings and limits, study-wide: The model foresaw ophthalmopathy a median around 6 months prior to onset.

This clonotype was picked up one time. What it binds is not known. Trimming removed 3 bases from V and 7 bases from J, with 7 bases in between. This CDR3 region has 12 residues. Germline-derived CDR1 and CDR2 are MNHEY and SVGEGT. Amplification yielded TCR beta CDR3 regions, with RNA transcripts as the source. HTBI primers were used for first-round RT-PCR of the TCR CDR3. TCRdb fed the multiplex PCR reads into MiXCR, producing one record per CDR3 protein. The sample holds hundreds of thousands of distinct CDR3 sequences, roughly 40% seen once. The authors took PBMCs from about 9.5 ml fresh peripheral blood.

The source is a man between 18 and 35 years old with Graves' hyperthyroidism. This chain connects TRBV6-2 or TRBV6-3 to TRBJ1-5, with D uncertain. The sequenced sample was blood. CDR3 sequence (DNA): TGTGCCAGCAGTTATGTAGGGCAGCCCCAGCATTTT. Amino acid sequence: CASSYVGQPQHF.